A selection of T cell receptor beta chains follows, all from one sample in a study of T cell repertoires in cytomegalovirus infection. One entry per CDR3 protein results from TCRdb running MiXCR on the reads. The data show approximately 320,000 distinct CDR3 sequences, approximately 9.5% seen once. The sequencing sample was made of PBMCs. Receptors originate from a human donor in good health (CMV status not recorded). Some clones in this sample may be carry-over from other donors' samples. Both conserved end residues are part of each CDR3. Fields, in order: clone size, D gene, V gene, CDR3 length, J gene, CDR3 protein, CDR3 DNA. A D gene is named only where the DNA matches it firmly. Only part of the rows carry a size: once, few, many, or a class if the clone is expanded.

clone size: .
D gene: .
V gene: TRBV6-1
CDR3 length: 16
J gene: TRBJ2-6
CDR3 protein: CASGPGWTSGANVLTF
CDR3 DNA: TGTGCCAGTGGGCCGGGATGGACCTCTGGGGCCAACGTCCTGACTTTC

clone size: few
D gene: .
V gene: TRBV25-1
CDR3 length: 12
J gene: TRBJ2-5
CDR3 protein: CASSIQADTQYF
CDR3 DNA: TGTGCCAGCAGTATCCAGGCCGACACCCAGTACTTC

clone size: few
D gene: TRBD2
V gene: TRBV19
CDR3 length: 15
J gene: TRBJ2-1
CDR3 protein: CASSPGLAGGKEQFF
CDR3 DNA: TGTGCCAGTAGTCCCGGACTAGCGGGGGGGAAGGAGCAGTTCTTC

clone size: few
D gene: TRBD1
V gene: TRBV11-2
CDR3 length: 14
J gene: TRBJ2-3
CDR3 protein: CASSRTGILDTQYF
CDR3 DNA: TGTGCCAGCAGCCGGACAGGGATATTGGATACGCAGTATTTT

clone size: .
D gene: .
V gene: TRBV7-4
CDR3 length: 14
J gene: TRBJ1-2
CDR3 protein: CASSLPEGSDGYTF
CDR3 DNA: TGTGCCAGCAGCCTACCAGAAGGCTCCGATGGCTACACCTTC

clone size: .
D gene: .
V gene: TRBV20-1
CDR3 length: 12
J gene: TRBJ2-5
CDR3 protein: CSARGVQETQYF
CDR3 DNA: TGCAGTGCTAGAGGAGTCCAAGAGACCCAGTACTTC

clone size: many
D gene: .
V gene: TRBV7-2
CDR3 length: 16
J gene: TRBJ1-5
CDR3 protein: CASSLQGPYSNQPQHF
CDR3 DNA: TGTGCCAGCAGCCTACAGGGACCCTATAGCAATCAGCCCCAGCATTTT

clone size: few
D gene: .
V gene: TRBV6-2/TRBV6-3
CDR3 length: 17
J gene: TRBJ1-5
CDR3 protein: CASSYGQPLGGNQPQHF
CDR3 DNA: TGTGCCAGCAGCTACGGACAACCCTTGGGGGGCAATCAGCCCCAGCATTTT

clone size: few
D gene: TRBD2
V gene: TRBV20-1
CDR3 length: 14
J gene: TRBJ2-7
CDR3 protein: CSAALTGLAAEQYF
CDR3 DNA: TGCAGTGCTGCCCTGACGGGACTAGCTGCCGAGCAGTACTTC

clone size: many
D gene: .
V gene: TRBV4-1
CDR3 length: 15
J gene: TRBJ2-3
CDR3 protein: CASSLTYGGTDTQYF
CDR3 DNA: TGCGCCAGCAGCCTGACGTACGGTGGCACAGATACGCAGTATTTT

clone size: many
D gene: TRBD1
V gene: TRBV7-6
CDR3 length: 17
J gene: TRBJ2-1
CDR3 protein: CASSPGRGQGLLNEQFF
CDR3 DNA: TGTGCCAGCAGCCCTGGACGCGGACAGGGGTTACTCAATGAGCAGTTCTTC

clone size: few
D gene: .
V gene: TRBV7-8
CDR3 length: 13
J gene: TRBJ2-4
CDR3 protein: CASSLLIWNIQYF
CDR3 DNA: TGTGCCAGCAGCTTATTAATTTGGAACATTCAGTACTTC

clone size: few
D gene: .
V gene: TRBV7-2
CDR3 length: 15
J gene: TRBJ1-5
CDR3 protein: CASSRWGGSNQPQHF
CDR3 DNA: TGTGCCAGCAGCCGATGGGGGGGGAGCAATCAGCCCCAGCATTTT

clone size: .
D gene: TRBD2
V gene: TRBV20-1
CDR3 length: 16
J gene: TRBJ2-2
CDR3 protein: CSAPQRDRSNTGELFF
CDR3 DNA: TGCAGTGCTCCACAGCGGGACCGGTCGAACACCGGGGAGCTGTTTTTT

clone size: many
D gene: TRBD1
V gene: TRBV20-1
CDR3 length: 17
J gene: TRBJ1-4
CDR3 protein: CSAREGTGAATNEKLFF
CDR3 DNA: TGCAGTGCTAGAGAGGGGACAGGGGCTGCAACTAATGAAAAACTGTTTTTT

clone size: few
D gene: .
V gene: TRBV7-2
CDR3 length: 16
J gene: TRBJ2-1
CDR3 protein: CASRTQGGGSYNEQFF
CDR3 DNA: TGTGCCAGCAGGACCCAGGGGGGGGGTTCCTACAATGAGCAGTTCTTC

clone size: few
D gene: TRBD1
V gene: TRBV28
CDR3 length: 14
J gene: TRBJ1-2
CDR3 protein: CASRRGTGPYGYTF
CDR3 DNA: TGTGCCTCGCGGCGTGGGACAGGGCCCTATGGCTACACCTTC

clone size: many
D gene: .
V gene: TRBV7-8
CDR3 length: 14
J gene: TRBJ2-7
CDR3 protein: CASSLKGNSYEQYF
CDR3 DNA: TGTGCCAGCAGTTTGAAGGGGAACTCCTACGAGCAGTACTTC

clone size: .
D gene: .
V gene: TRBV4-2
CDR3 length: 16
J gene: TRBJ1-1
CDR3 protein: CASSHGSLTGNTEAFF
CDR3 DNA: TGTGCCAGCAGCCACGGTTCATTGACAGGGAACACTGAAGCTTTCTTT

clone size: .
D gene: .
V gene: TRBV7-3
CDR3 length: 14
J gene: TRBJ1-1
CDR3 protein: CASSLQGSRAEAFF
CDR3 DNA: TGTGCCAGCAGCTTACAGGGGTCCAGGGCTGAAGCTTTCTTT

clone size: many
D gene: TRBD2
V gene: TRBV7-6
CDR3 length: 15
J gene: TRBJ2-1
CDR3 protein: CASSFSSGGPREQFF
CDR3 DNA: TGTGCCAGCAGCTTTTCCAGCGGGGGTCCAAGGGAGCAGTTCTTC

clone size: .
D gene: TRBD2
V gene: TRBV2
CDR3 length: 15
J gene: TRBJ2-3
CDR3 protein: CASSELAGVPDTQYF
CDR3 DNA: TGTGCCAGCAGTGAACTAGCGGGAGTGCCAGATACGCAGTATTTT